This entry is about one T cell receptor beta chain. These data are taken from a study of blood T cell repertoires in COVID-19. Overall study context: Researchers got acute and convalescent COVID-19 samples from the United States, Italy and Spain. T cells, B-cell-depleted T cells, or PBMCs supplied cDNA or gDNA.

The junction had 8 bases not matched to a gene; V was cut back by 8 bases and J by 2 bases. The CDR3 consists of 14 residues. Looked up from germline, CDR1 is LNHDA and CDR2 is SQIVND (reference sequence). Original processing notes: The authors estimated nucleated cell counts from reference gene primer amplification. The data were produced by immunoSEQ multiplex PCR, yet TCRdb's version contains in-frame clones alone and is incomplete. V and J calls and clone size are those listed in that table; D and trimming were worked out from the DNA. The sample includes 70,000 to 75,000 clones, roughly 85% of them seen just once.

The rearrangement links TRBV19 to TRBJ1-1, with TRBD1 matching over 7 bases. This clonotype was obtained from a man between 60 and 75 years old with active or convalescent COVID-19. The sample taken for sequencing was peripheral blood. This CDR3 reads CASSQRQGNTEAFF. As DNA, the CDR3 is TGTGCCAGTTCCCAGCGACAGGGAAACACTGAAGCTTTCTTT.